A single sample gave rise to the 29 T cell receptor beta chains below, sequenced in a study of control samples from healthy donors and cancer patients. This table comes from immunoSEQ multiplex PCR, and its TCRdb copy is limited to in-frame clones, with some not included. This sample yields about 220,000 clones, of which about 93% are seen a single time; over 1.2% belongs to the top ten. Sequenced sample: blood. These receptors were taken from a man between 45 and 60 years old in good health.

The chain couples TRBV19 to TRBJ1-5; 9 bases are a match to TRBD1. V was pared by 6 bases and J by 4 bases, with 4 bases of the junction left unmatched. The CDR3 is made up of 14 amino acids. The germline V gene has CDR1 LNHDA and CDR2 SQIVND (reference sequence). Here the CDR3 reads CASSMTGGNQPQHF. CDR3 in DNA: TGTGCCAGTAGCATGACAGGGGGGAATCAGCCCCAGCATTTT. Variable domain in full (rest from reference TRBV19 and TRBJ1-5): DGGITQSPKYLFRKEGQNVTLSCEQNLNHDAMYWYRQDPGQGLRLIYYSQIVNDFQKGDIAEGYSVSREKKESFPLTVTSAQKNPTAFYLCASSMTGGNQPQHFGDGTRLSIL.

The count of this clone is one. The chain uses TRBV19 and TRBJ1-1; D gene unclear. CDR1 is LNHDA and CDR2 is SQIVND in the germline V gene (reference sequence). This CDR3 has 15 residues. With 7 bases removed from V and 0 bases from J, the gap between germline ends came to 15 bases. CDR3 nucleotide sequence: TGTGCCAGTATTCCCCGGGCAGGACTGAACACTGAAGCTTTCTTT. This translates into CASIPRAGLNTEAFF.

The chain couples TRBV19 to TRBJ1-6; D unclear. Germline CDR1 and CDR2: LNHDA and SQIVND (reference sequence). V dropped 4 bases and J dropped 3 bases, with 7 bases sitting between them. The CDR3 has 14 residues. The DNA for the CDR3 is TGTGCCAGTAGTACGGAGGGCTATAATTCACCCCTCCACTTT. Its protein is CASSTEGYNSPLHF.

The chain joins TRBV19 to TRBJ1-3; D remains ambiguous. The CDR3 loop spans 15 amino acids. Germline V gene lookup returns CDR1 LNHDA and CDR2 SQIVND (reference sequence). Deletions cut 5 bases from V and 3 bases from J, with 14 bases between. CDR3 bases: TGTGCCAGTAGTTCTAAACTACTGGATGGAAACACCATATATTTT. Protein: CASSSKLLDGNTIYF.

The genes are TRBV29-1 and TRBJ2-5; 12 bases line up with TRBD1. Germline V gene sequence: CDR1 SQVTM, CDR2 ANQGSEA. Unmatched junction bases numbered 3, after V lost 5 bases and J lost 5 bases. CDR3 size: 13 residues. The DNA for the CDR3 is TGCAGCGTTCATGGGACAGGGGGCGAGACCCAGTACTTC. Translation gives CSVHGTGGETQYF.

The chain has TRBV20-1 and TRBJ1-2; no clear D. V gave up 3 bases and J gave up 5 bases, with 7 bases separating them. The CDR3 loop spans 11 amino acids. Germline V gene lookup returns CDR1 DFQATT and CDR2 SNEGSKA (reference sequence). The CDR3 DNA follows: TGCAGTGCTAGGGGCAGTTATGGCTACACCTTC. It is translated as CSARGSYGYTF.

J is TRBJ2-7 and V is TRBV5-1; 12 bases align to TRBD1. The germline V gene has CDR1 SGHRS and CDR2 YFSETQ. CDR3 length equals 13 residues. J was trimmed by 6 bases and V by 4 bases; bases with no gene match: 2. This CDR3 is CASSPGQGAEQYV. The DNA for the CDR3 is TGCGCCAGCAGCCCGGGACAGGGGGCCGAGCAGTACGTC.

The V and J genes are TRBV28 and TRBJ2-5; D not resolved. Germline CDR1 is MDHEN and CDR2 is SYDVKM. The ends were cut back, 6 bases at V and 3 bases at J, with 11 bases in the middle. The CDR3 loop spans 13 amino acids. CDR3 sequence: CASRGYVEETQYF. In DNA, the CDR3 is TGTGCCAGCAGGGGGTACGTTGAAGAGACCCAGTACTTC.

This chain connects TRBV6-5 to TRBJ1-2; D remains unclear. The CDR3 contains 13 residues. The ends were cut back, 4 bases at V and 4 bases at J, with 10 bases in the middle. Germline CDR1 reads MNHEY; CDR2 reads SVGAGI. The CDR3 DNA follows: TGTGCCAGCAGTTTTGAGGGAACCTATGGCTACACCTTC. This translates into CASSFEGTYGYTF.

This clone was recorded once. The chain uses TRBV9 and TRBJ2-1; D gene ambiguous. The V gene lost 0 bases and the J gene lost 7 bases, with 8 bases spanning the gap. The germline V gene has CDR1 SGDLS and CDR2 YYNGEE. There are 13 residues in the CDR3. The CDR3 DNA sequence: TGTGCCAGCAGCGTAGGGACCCAGAATGAGCAGTTCTTC. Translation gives CASSVGTQNEQFF.

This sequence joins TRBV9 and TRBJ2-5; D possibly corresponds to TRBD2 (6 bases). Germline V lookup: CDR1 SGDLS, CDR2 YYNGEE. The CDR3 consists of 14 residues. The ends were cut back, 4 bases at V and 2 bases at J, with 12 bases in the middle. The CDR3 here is CASSLGGGQETQYF. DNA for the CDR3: TGTGCCAGCAGCTTGGGAGGTGGGCAAGAGACCCAGTACTTC.

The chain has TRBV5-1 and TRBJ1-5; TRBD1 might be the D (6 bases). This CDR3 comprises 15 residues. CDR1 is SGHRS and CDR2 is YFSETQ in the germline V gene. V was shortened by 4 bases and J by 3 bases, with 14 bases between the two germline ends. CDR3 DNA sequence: TGCGCCAGCAGCAGGGATGGGACACCCAATCAGCCCCAGCATTTT. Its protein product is CASSRDGTPNQPQHF.

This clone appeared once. The CDR3 DNA is TGTGCCAGCAGCGTCCGAGGGTCGGGGGGGCATGAGCAGTTCTTC. Translating it yields CASSVRGSGGHEQFF. The chain couples TRBV14 to TRBJ2-1, with 8 bases aligning to TRBD2. With 5 bases clipped from V and 8 bases from J, the junction kept 11 bases outside the gene matches. The CDR3 is 15 amino acids. Looked up from germline, CDR1 is SGHDN and CDR2 is FVKESK.

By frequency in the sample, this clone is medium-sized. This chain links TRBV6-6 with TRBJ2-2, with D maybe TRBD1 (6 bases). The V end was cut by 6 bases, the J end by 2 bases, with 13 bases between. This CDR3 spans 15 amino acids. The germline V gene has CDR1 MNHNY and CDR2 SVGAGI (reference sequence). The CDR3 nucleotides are TGTGCCAGCAGACTGGACAGCGCCAACACCGGGGAGCTGTTTTTT. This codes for CASRLDSANTGELFF.

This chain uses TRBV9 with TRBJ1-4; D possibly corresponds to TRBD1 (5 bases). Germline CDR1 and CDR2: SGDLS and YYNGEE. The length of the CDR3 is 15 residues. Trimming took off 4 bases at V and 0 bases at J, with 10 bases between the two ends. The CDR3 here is CASSTSGTTNEKLFF. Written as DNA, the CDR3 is TGTGCCAGCAGCACCTCAGGGACAACTAATGAAAAACTGTTTTTT. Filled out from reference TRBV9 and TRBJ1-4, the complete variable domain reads DSGVTQTPKHLITATGQRVTLRCSPRSGDLSVYWYQQSLDQGLQFLIQYYNGEERAKGNILERFSAQQFPDLHSELNLSSLELGDSALYFCASSTSGTTNEKLFFGSGTQLSVL.

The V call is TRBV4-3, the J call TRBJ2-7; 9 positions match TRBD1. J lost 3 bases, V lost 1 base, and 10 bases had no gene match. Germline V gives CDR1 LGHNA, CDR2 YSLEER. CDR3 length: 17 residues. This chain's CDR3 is CASSQGTGTGIIYEQYF. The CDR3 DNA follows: TGCGCCAGCAGCCAAGGGACCGGGACAGGGATCATCTACGAGCAGTACTTC.

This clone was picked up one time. For the CDR3, the DNA is TGTGCCAGCCGGACCCAGGGACAGGCTGCCTACGAGCAGTACTTC. Residues: CASRTQGQAAYEQYF. The chain couples TRBV28 to TRBJ2-7, with 8 bases fitting TRBD1. Germline CDR1 MDHEN, CDR2 SYDVKM. The CDR3 loop spans 15 amino acids. Trimming cost V 8 bases and J 2 bases; bases outside gene matches: 11. Full variable domain (remainder filled in from reference TRBV28 and TRBJ2-7): DVKVTQSSRYLVKRTGEKVFLECVQDMDHENMFWYRQDPGLGLRLIYFSYDVKMKEKGDIPEGYSVSREKKERFSLILESASTNQTSMYLCASRTQGQAAYEQYFGPGTRLTVT.

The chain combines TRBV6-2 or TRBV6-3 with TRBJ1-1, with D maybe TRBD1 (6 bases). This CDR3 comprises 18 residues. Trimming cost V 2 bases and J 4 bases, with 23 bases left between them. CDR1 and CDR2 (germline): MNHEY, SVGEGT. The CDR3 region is CASSYPLLLQGDATEAFF. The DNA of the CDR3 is TGTGCCAGCAGTTACCCCCTACTATTACAGGGAGATGCCACTGAAGCTTTCTTT.

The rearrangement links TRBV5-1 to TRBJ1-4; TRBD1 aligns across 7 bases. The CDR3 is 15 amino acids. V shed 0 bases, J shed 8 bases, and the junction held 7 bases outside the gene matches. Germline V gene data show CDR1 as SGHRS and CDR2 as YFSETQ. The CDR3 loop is CASSLAAGGGEKLFF. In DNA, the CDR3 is TGCGCCAGCAGCTTGGCCGCAGGGGGAGGCGAAAAACTGTTTTTT.

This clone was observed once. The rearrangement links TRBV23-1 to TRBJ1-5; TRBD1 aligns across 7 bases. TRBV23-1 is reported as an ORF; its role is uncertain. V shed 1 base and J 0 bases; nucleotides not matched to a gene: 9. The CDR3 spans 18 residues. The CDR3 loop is CASSQWTGLTPSNQPQHF. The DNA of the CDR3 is TGCGCCAGCAGTCAATGGACAGGATTGACTCCTAGCAATCAGCCCCAGCATTTT.

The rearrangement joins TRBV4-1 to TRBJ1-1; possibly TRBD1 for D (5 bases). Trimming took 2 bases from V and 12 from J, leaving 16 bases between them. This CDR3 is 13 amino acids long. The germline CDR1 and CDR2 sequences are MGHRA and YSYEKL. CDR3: CASSQPGGGNPFF. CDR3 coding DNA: TGCGCCAGCAGCCAACCCGGGGGGGGTAATCCTTTCTTT.

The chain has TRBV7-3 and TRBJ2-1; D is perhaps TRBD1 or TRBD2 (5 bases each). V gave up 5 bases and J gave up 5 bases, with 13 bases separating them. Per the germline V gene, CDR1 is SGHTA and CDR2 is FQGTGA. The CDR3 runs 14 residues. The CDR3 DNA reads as TGTGCCAGCAGCGCAACCGGGGCTAACAATGAGCAGTTCTTC. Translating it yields CASSATGANNEQFF. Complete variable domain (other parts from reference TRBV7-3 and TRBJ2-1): GAGVSQTPSNKVTEKGKYVELRCDPISGHTALYWYRQSLGQGPEFLIYFQGTGAADDSGLPNDRFFAVRPEGSVSTLKIQRTERGDSAVYLCASSATGANNEQFFGPGTRLTVL.

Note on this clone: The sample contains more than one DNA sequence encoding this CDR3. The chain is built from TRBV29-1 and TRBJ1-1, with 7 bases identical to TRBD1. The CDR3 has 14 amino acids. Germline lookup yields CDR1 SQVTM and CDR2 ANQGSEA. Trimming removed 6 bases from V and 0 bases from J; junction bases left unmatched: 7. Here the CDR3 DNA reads TGCAGCGTGCAGGGGGGACCTTTGAACACTGAAGCTTTCTTT. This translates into CSVQGGPLNTEAFF.

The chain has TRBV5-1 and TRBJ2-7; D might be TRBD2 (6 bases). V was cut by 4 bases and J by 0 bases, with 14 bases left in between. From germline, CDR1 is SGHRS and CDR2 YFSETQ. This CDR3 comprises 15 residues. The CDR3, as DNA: TGCGCCAGCAGCCCGGTGGGGGGAGGCTCCTACGAGCAGTACGTC. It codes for CASSPVGGGSYEQYV.

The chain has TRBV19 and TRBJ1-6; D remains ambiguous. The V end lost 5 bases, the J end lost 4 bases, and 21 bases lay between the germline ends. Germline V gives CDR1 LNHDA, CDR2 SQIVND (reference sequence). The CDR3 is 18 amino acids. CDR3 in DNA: TGTGCCAGTAGTGGATTTGGAGGTTTGGGATTATATAATTCACCCCTCCACTTT. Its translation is CASSGFGGLGLYNSPLHF. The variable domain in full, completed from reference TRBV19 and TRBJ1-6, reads DGGITQSPKYLFRKEGQNVTLSCEQNLNHDAMYWYRQDPGQGLRLIYYSQIVNDFQKGDIAEGYSVSREKKESFPLTVTSAQKNPTAFYLCASSGFGGLGLYNSPLHFGNGTRLTVT.

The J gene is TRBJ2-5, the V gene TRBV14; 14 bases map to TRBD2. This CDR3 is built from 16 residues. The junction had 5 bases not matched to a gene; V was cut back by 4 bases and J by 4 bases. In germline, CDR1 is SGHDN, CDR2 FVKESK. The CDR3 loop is CASSRGLAGGGETQYF. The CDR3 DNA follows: TGTGCCAGCAGCCGTGGACTAGCGGGGGGTGGAGAGACCCAGTACTTC.

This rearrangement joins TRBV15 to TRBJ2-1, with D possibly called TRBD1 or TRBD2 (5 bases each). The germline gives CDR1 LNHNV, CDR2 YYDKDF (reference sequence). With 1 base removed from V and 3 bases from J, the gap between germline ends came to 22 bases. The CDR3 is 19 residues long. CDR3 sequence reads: CATSRVIRAARDGYNEQFF. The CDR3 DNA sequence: TGTGCCACCAGCAGAGTCATCCGGGCTGCGAGGGACGGCTACAATGAGCAGTTCTTC.

Here the CDR3 DNA reads TGTGCCAGCAGCCGGCAGGGGCCAAGCACAGATACGCAGTATTTT. As protein: CASSRQGPSTDTQYF. V is TRBV3-1 (or the pseudogene TRBV3-2) and J is TRBJ2-3; D possibly corresponds to TRBD1 (6 bases). This CDR3 is built from 15 residues. Germline lookup yields CDR1 LGHDT and CDR2 YNNKEL (reference sequence). V lost 4 bases, J lost 0 bases, and 11 bases lay in between.

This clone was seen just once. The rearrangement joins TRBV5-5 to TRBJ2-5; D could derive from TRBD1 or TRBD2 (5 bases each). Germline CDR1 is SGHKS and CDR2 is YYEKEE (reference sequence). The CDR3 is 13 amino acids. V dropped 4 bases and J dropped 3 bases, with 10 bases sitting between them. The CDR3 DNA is TGTGCCAGCAGCGTCATGGGGGAAGAGACCCAGTACTTC. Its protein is CASSVMGEETQYF.